This T cell receptor beta chain originates from a study of blood T cell repertoires in COVID-19 (dated by TCRdb to 2018 to 2020). Regarding the complete study: Samples from collaborators originated in the United States, Italy and Spain and spanned both the acute and convalescent phases of COVID-19. The material from the prospective study consisted of cDNA or gDNA derived from T cells, B-cell-depleted T cells, or PBMCs. The dataset comprised deeply sampled blood TCRbeta repertoires from subjects exposed to, actively infected with, or recovered from COVID-19. The repertoires were released in a freely available public database meant as a resource for research on the immune response to SARS-CoV-2. The sample metadata nearly always contained a de-identified subject ID, COVID-19 status, age in years and sex. The samples were drawn from two sources: the first 160 participants of the ongoing ImmuneRACE study, and approximately 1,300 subjects contributed by 6 global collaborators. Where HLA class I and class II types were available, the types were taken from metadata supplied by the sample provider, not from assay-based typing.

The V and J ends are trimmed by 5 bases and 1 base, leaving 8 bases between them. The CDR3 numbers 13 residues from cysteine through phenylalanine. Only the CDR3 portion is preserved as DNA: 39 bases, with reading frame beginning at the first base. CDR1 and CDR2 (SGHAT, FQNNGV) derive from the germline V gene. Enrolling through a virtual design, the prospective study's participants ranged in age from roughly 18 to 90 years and lived across 24 United States geographic areas. In the prospective study, cohorts were assigned on the basis of participant-reported clinical history obtained from a screening survey and a study questionnaire. In the prospective study, whole blood, serum and a nasopharyngeal or oropharyngeal swab were collected from each participant by mobile phlebotomists. Over an approximately 2-month period, participants in the prospective study had the option of providing additional blood draws and questionnaires. Before DNA extraction, blood samples from the prospective study were shipped at room temperature or frozen.

This clone was picked up a small number of times. The antigen this receptor binds is unknown. The sample holds no much larger clone one base away, and base qualities are not on file. TCRbeta CDR3 regions were amplified from genomic DNA by means of the immunoSEQ Assay, a bias-controlled multiplex PCR. Per the authors' processing: The number of nucleated cells in each sample was estimated by amplification of reference gene primers within the assay. Sequence reads were collapsed and filtered to measure the absolute abundance of every unique TCRbeta CDR3 rearrangement. For each sample, productive Simpson clonality was calculated as the square root of Simpson's diversity index across productive rearrangements. TCRdb obtained this table from immuneACCESS and retained in-frame rearrangements with V and J assigned. These tables miss some clones; where compared with another copy, unresolved V genes account for less than half of the shortfall, and the remainder is unexplained. V, J and clone size are taken as reported in that table, and D and trimming were inferred from the DNA itself. This sample comprises approximately 330,000 clones, 86% of them detected only once. The ten most abundant clones make up roughly 4.2% of the sample.

Beyond this particular receptor, the publication reports: The quantity of clinical and demographic metadata differed by source and by participant and was supplied without curation.

The TCR originated in a woman in her thirties or forties with acute COVID-19. Sequenced sample: PBMCs or T cells enriched from blood (not recorded which). The chain is assembled from TRBV11-2 and TRBJ1-1, with the identity of the D gene unclear. This receptor has the CDR3 CASSTPSNTEAFF. The nucleotide sequence reads as follows: TGTGCCAGCAGCACACCTTCGAACACTGAAGCTTTCTTT.